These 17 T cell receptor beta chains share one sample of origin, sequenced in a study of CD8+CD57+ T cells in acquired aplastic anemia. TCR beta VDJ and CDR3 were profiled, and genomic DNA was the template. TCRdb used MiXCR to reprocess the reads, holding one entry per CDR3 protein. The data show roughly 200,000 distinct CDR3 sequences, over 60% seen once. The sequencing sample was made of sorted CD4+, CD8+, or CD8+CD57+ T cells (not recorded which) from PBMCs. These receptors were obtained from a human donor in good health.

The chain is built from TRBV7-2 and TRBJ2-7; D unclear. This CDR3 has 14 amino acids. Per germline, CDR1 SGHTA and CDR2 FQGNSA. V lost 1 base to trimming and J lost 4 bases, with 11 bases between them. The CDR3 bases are TGTGCCAGCAGCTTAGGGCAGCAGACTTACGAGCAGTACTTC. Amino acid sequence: CASSLGQQTYEQYF.

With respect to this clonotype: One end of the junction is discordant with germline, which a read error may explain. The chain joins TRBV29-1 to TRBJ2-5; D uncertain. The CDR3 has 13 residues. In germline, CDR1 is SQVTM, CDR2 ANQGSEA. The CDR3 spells CGVDATWFETQYF. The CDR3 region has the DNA TGCGGCGTTGATGCGACATGGTTCGAGACCCAGTACTTC.

In DNA, the CDR3 is TGCGCCAGCAGTCGTACAGGCTACAACACCGGGGAGCTGTTTTTT. It yields the protein CASSRTGYNTGELFF. The rearrangement uses TRBV5-1 and TRBJ2-2; D is perhaps TRBD1 (5 bases). Trimming left V 5 bases short and J 2 bases short, with 13 bases between. Germline lookup yields CDR1 SGHRS and CDR2 YFSETQ. The CDR3 has 15 residues.

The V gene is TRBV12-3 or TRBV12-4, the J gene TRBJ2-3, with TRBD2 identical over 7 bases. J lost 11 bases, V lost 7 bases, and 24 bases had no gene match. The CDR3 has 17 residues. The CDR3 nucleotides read TGTGCCAGCACACCCGCGGGGGTGGAGGGAGTAAGGAATGAGCAGTATTTT. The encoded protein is CASTPAGVEGVRNEQYF.

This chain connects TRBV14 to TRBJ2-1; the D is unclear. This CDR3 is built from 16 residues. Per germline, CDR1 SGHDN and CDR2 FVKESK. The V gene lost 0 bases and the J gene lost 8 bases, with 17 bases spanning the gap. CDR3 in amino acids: CASSQEGSGIRDEQFF. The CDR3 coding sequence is TGTGCCAGCAGCCAAGAAGGGTCGGGCATCCGGGATGAGCAGTTCTTC.

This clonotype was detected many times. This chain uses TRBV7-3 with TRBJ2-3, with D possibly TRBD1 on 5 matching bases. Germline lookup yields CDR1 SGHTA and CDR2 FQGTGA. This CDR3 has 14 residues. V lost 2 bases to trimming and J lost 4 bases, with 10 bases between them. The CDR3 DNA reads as TGTGCCAGCAGCTTAGGGATAGGGGCAGATACGCAGTATTTT. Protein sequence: CASSLGIGADTQYF.

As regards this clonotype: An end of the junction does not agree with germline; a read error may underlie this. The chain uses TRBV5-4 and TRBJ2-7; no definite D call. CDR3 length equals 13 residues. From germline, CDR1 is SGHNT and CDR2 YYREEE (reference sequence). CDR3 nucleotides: TGCGCCAGCAGCTTGGCCCATAGTGGCGAGCAGTACTTC. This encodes CASSLAHSGEQYF.

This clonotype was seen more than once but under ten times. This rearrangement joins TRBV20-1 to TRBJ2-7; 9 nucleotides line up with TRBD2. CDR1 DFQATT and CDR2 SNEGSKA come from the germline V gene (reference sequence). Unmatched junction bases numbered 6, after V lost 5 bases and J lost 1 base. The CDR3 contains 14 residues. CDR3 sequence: CSAGGLAGSYEQYF. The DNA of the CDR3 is TGCAGTGCTGGGGGCCTAGCGGGATCCTACGAGCAGTACTTC.

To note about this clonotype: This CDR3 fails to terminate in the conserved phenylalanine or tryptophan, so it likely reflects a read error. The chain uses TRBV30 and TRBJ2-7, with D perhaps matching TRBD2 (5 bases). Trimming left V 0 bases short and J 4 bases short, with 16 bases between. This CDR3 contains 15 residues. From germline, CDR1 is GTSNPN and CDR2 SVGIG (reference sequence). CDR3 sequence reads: CAWSVFSGWEYEQYS. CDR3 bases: TGTGCCTGGAGTGTATTTTCTGGATGGGAGTACGAGCAGTACTCC.

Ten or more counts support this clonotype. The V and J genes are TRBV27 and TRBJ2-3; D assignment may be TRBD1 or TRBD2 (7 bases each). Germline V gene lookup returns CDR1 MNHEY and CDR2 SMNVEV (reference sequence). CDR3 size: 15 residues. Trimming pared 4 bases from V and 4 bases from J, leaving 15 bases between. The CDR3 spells CASSSQGGGADTQYF. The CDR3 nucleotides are TGTGCCAGCAGTTCACAGGGAGGGGGCGCAGATACGCAGTATTTT.

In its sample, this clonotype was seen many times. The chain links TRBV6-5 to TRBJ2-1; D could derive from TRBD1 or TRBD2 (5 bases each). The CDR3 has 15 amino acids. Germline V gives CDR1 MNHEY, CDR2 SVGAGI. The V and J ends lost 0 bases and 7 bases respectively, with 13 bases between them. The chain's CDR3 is CASSYSGAVGNEQFF. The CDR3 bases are TGTGCCAGCAGTTACTCCGGGGCGGTCGGGAATGAGCAGTTCTTC.

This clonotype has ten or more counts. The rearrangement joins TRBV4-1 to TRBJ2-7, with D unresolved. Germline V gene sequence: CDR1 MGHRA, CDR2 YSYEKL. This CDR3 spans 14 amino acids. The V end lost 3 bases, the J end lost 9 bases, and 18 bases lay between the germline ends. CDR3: CASSQGGTPSWQYF. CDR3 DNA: TGCGCCAGCAGCCAGGGCGGCACTCCATCGTGGCAGTACTTC.

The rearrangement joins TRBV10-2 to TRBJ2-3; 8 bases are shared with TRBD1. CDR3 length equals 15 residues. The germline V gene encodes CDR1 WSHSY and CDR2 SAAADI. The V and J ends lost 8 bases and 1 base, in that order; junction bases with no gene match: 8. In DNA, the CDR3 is TGCGCCAGCCCATTTATGGGACAGGGCACAGATACGCAGTATTTT. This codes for CASPFMGQGTDTQYF.

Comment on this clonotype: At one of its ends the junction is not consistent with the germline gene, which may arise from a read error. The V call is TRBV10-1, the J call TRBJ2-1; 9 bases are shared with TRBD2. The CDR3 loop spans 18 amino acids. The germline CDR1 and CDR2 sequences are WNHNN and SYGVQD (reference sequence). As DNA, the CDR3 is TGTGCCAGCAGTTGGCTTGACGGGGGGCGGGGGGGCGGCAATGAGCAGTTCTTC. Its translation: CASSWLDGGRGGGNEQFF.

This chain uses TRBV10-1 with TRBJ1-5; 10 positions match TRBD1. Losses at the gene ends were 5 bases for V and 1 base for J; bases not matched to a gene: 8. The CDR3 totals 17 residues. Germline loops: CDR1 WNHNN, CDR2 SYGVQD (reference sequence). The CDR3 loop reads CASSSRDRGRSNQPQHF. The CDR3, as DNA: TGCGCCAGCAGTTCCCGGGACAGGGGAAGAAGCAATCAGCCCCAGCATTTT.

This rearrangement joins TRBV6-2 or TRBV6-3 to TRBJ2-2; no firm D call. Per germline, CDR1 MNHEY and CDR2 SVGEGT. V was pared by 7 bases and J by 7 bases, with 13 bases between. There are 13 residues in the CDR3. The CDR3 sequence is CASTNEGDGELFF. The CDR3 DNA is TGTGCCAGCACCAACGAAGGCGACGGGGAGCTGTTTTTT.

The CDR3 DNA sequence: TGTGCCAGTAGCCCCGAAAGGGGCAGGGCCAATCAGCCCCAGCATTTT. Translation gives CASSPERGRANQPQHF. The gene calls are TRBV19 and TRBJ1-5; possibly TRBD1 for D (5 bases). CDR3 size: 16 residues. The germline CDR1 and CDR2 sequences are LNHDA and SQIVND (reference sequence). Between the trimmed V and J ends, which lost 6 bases and 3 bases, there was a span of 18 bases.